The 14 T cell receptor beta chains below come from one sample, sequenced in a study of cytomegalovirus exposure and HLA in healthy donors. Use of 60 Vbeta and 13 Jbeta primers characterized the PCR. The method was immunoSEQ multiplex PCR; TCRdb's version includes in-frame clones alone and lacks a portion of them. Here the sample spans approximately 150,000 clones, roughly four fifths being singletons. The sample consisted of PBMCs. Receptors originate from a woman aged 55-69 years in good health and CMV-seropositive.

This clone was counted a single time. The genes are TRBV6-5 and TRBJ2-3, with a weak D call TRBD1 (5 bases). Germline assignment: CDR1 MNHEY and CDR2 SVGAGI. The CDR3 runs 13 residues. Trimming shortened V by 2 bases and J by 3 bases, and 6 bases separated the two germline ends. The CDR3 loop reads CASSYKGTDTQYF. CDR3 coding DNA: TGTGCCAGCAGTTACAAGGGGACAGATACGCAGTATTTT.

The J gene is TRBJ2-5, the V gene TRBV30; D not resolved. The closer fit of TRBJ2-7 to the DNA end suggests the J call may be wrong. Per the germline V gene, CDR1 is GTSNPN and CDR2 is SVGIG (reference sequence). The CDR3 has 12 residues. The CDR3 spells CAWSIENYEQYF. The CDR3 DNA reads TGTGCCTGGAGTATTGAGAACTACGAGCAGTACTTC.

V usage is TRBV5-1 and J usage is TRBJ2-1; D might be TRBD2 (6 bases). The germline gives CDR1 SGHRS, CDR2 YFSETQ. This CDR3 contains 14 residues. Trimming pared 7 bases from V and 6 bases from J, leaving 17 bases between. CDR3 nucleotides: TGCGCCAGCGGTCCGTGGGGGGATCCCAATGAGCAGTTCTTC. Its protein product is CASGPWGDPNEQFF. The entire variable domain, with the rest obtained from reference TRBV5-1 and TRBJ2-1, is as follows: KAGVTQTPRYLIKTRGQQVTLSCSPISGHRSVSWYQQTPGQGLQFLFEYFSETQRNKGNFPGRFSGRQFSNSRSEMNVSTLELGDSALYLCASGPWGDPNEQFFGPGTRLTVL.

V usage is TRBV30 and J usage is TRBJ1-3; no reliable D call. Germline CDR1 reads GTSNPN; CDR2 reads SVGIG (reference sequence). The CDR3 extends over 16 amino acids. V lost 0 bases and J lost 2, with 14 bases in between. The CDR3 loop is CAWSVTGSATGNTIYF. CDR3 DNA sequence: TGTGCCTGGAGTGTAACGGGGAGCGCCACTGGAAACACCATATATTTT.

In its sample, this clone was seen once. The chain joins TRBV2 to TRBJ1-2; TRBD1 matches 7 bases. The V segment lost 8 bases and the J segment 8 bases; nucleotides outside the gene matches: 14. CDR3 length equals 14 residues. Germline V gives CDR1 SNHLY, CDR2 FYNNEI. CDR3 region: CASQVPKTGKGYTF. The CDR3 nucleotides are TGTGCCAGCCAAGTCCCAAAGACAGGGAAAGGCTACACCTTC.

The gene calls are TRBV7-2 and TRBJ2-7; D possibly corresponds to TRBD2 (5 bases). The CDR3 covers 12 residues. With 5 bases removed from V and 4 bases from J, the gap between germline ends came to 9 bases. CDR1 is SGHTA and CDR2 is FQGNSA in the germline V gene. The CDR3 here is CASSRLQYEQYF. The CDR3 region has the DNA TGTGCCAGCAGCCGACTACAATACGAGCAGTACTTC.

The CDR3 reads CASSQDPGLSDEQYF. CDR3 nucleotides: TGCGCCAGCAGCCAAGATCCGGGGTTAAGCGACGAGCAGTACTTC. V and J are TRBV4-1 and TRBJ2-7; D perhaps matches TRBD2 (5 bases). Germline V gene data show CDR1 as MGHRA and CDR2 as YSYEKL. Trimming took off 0 bases at V and 5 bases at J, with 14 bases between the two ends. The length of the CDR3 is 15 residues.

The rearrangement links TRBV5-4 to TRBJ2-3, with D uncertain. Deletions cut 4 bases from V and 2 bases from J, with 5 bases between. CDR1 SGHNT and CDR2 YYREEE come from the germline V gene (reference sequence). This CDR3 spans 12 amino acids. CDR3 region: CASSPHTDTQYF. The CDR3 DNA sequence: TGTGCCAGCAGCCCCCACACAGATACGCAGTATTTT. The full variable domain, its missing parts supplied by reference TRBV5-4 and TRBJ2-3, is ETGVTQSPTHLIKTRGQQVTLRCSSQSGHNTVSWYQQALGQGPQFIFQYYREEENGRGNFPPRFSGLQFPNYSSELNVNALELDDSALYLCASSPHTDTQYFGPGTRLTVL.

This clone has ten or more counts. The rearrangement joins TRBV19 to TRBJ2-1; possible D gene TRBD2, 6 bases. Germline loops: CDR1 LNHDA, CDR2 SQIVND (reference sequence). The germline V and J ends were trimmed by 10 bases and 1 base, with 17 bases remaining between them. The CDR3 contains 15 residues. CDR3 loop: CATRQDYGSYNEQFF. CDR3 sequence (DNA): TGTGCCACCCGTCAGGACTACGGTTCCTACAATGAGCAGTTCTTC.

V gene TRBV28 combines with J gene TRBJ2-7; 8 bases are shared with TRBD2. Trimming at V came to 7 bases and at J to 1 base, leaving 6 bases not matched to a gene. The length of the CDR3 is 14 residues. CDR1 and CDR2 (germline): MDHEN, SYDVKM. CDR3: CASTIAGHSYEQYF. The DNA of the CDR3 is TGTGCCAGCACCATAGCGGGACATTCCTACGAGCAGTACTTC.

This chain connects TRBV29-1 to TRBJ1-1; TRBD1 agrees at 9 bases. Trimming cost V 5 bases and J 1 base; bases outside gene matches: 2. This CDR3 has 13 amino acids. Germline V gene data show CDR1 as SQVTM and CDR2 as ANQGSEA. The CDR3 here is CSVMGQGNTEAFF. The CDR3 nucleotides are TGCAGCGTTATGGGACAGGGGAACACTGAAGCTTTCTTT. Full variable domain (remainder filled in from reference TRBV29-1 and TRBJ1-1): SAVISQKPSRDICQRGTSLTIQCQVDSQVTMMFWYRQQPGQSLTLIATANQGSEATYESGFVIDKFPISRPNLTFSTLTVSNMSPEDSSIYLCSVMGQGNTEAFFGQGTRLTVV.

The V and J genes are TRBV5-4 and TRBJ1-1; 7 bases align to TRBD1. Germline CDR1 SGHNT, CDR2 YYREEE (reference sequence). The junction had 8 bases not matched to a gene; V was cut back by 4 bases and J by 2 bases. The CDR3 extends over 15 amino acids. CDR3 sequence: CASSTQTGLNTEAFF. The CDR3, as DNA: TGTGCCAGCAGCACACAGACAGGGCTCAACACTGAAGCTTTCTTT.

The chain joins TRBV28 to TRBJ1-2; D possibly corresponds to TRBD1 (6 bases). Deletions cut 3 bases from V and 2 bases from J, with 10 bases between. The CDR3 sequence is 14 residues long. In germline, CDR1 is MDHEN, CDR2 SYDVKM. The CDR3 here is CASSFTQGNYGYTF. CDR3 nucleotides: TGTGCCAGCAGTTTTACCCAGGGGAACTATGGCTACACCTTC.

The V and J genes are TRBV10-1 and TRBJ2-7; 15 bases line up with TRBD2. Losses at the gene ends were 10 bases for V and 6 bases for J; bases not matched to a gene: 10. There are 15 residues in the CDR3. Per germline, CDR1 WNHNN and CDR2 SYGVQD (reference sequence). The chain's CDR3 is CATGTSGRRWGEQYF. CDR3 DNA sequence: TGCGCCACCGGGACTAGCGGGAGGAGGTGGGGCGAGCAGTACTTC.